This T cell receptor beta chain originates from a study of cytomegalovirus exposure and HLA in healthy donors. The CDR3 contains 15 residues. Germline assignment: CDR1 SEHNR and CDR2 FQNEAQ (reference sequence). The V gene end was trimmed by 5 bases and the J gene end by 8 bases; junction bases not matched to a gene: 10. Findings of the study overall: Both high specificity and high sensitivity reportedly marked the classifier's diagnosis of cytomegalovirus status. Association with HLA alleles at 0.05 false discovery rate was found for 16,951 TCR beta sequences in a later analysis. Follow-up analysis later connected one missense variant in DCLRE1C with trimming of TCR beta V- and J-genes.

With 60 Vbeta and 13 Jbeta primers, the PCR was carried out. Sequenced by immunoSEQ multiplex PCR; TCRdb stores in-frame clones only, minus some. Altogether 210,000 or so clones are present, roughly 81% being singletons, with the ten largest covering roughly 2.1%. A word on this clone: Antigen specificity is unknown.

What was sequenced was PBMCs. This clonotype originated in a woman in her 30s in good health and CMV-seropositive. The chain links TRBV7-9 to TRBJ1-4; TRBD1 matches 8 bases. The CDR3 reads CASSPGQGLIEKLFF. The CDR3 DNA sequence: TGTGCCAGCAGCCCCGGACAGGGACTCATCGAAAAACTGTTTTTT.